This T cell receptor (beta chain) was captured by sequencing in a study of shared clonotypes between healthy human individuals. Assay: immunoSEQ multiplex PCR; the TCRdb copy retains only in-frame clones and omits some. Altogether 2 million to 3 million clones are present, 93% being singletons, with the ten largest covering 0.36%. This CDR3 has 16 amino acids. Trimming cost V 6 bases and J 3 bases; bases outside gene matches: 8. Germline CDR1 and CDR2: SGHVS and FQNEAQ. As for this clone: What it binds is not known.

Study results and limitations: Donor scarcity curtailed the genetic and exposure-history diversity represented herein.

Specimen: naive CD4+ T cells from PBMCs. Subset: CD45RA+ positively selected. This rearrangement joins TRBV7-8 to TRBJ2-7; TRBD2 agrees at 13 bases. This sequence was found in a man aged 18 to 30 in good health. Some clones in this sample may be carry-over from other donors' samples. The CDR3 is CASSPKGLAGNYEQYF. In DNA, the CDR3 is TGTGCCAGCAGTCCAAAGGGACTAGCGGGAAACTACGAGCAGTACTTC.